These T cell receptor beta chains were read from a single sample in a study of PD-1 blockade in classical Hodgkin lymphoma. Clones were sequenced by immunoSEQ multiplex PCR, and TCRdb holds only the in-frame ones, with some missing. Of some 96,000 clones listed, roughly 91% are singletons. The sample in question was peripheral blood mononuclear cells (PBMCs), obtained before the fourth cycle of nivolumab. The receptors derive from a human donor with classical Hodgkin lymphoma. The CDR3 runs from the conserved cysteine through the conserved F or W. D genes are given only for firm matches. Size values are once, few and many counts, or a class for expanded clones, and some rows have none.

j_call clone_size d_call v_call cdr3_nt cdr3_aa
TRBJ1-1 . . TRBV7-2 TGTGCCAGCAGCTTCACCGGAACTGAAGCTTTCTTT CASSFTGTEAFF
TRBJ2-3 . TRBD2 TRBV10-3 TGTGCCATCAGTGAATGGACTAGCGGGGTCACTAGCACAGATACGCAGTATTTT CAISEWTSGVTSTDTQYF
TRBJ1-5 . . TRBV6-1 TGTGCCAGCAGTGAAAACGATCAGGGGCCCCAGCATTTT CASSENDQGPQHF
TRBJ2-3 once TRBD1 TRBV6-5 TGTGCCAGCATCCCCGGGACAGGACCCACAGATACGCAGTATTTT CASIPGTGPTDTQYF
TRBJ2-3 . . TRBV28 TGTGCCAGCAACCGTCCCAGCGGTCGCCGCTACACAGATACGCAGTATTTT CASNRPSGRRYTDTQYF
TRBJ2-5 . TRBD2 TRBV11-2 TGTGCCAGCAGCCCTCCCGGACTAGCGGGAGAGACCCAGTACTTC CASSPPGLAGETQYF
TRBJ1-2 . TRBD1 TRBV29-1 TGCAGCGTTGAGAAGGGGGCGCGGGGTGGCTACACCTTC CSVEKGARGGYTF
TRBJ2-1 . . TRBV7-6 TGTGCCAGCAACGCTGGACAACTAGCTAATGAGCAGTTCTTC CASNAGQLANEQFF
TRBJ2-3 once TRBD1 TRBV7-7 TGTGCCAGCAGCTCTGGACAGGGGCGCACAGATACGCAGTATTTT CASSSGQGRTDTQYF
TRBJ2-1 once . TRBV7-3 TGTGCCAGCAGCTTGGGAGCGGAATACAATGAGCAGTTCTTC CASSLGAEYNEQFF
TRBJ1-2 . . TRBV30 TGTGCCTGGAGCGAATATGGCTACACCTTC CAWSEYGYTF
TRBJ2-1 . TRBD2 TRBV19 TGTGCCAGTAGCGGACTAGCGGGAACTGACAATGAGCAGTTCTTC CASSGLAGTDNEQFF
TRBJ1-2 . . TRBV30 TGTGCCTGGAGTGTACAAGTCTACTATGGCTACACCTTC CAWSVQVYYGYTF
TRBJ2-7 . . TRBV11-2 TGTGCCAGCAGCTTAGTGGGAGCGGGCTACGAGCAGTACTTC CASSLVGAGYEQYF
TRBJ1-3 . . TRBV6-5 TGTGCCAGCAGCCTACAGGACTCTGGAAACACCATATATTTT CASSLQDSGNTIYF
TRBJ2-2 . TRBD1 TRBV9 TGTGCCAGCAGCCAAGCCCAGGGGGCCGGGGAGCTGTTTTTT CASSQAQGAGELFF
TRBJ2-3 . . TRBV6-6 TGTGCCAGCAGTCTTAGACAACTCCGCACAGATACGCAGTATTTT CASSLRQLRTDTQYF
TRBJ2-7 . . TRBV9 TGTGCCAGCAGCGTAGGGGGCGCGGGCGGCTACGAGCAGTACTTC CASSVGGAGGYEQYF
TRBJ2-4 . . TRBV11-2 TGTGCCAGCAGCCCCAGCGGAGAAAACATTCAGTACTTC CASSPSGENIQYF
TRBJ2-3 . TRBD1 TRBV6-1 TGTGCCAGCAGTGGGGGGACAGCCCCCACAGATACGCAGTATTTT CASSGGTAPTDTQYF
TRBJ2-7 . . TRBV20-1 TGCAGTGCTTGGACCTCCTACGAGCAGTACTTC CSAWTSYEQYF
TRBJ2-2 once . TRBV6-1 TGTGCCAGCTTATCCCTGGGCACGCACACCGGGGAGCTGTTTTTT CASLSLGTHTGELFF
TRBJ2-1 . . TRBV28 TGTGCCAGCAGCCGGGGACTGATAGCCTACAATGAGCAGTTCTTC CASSRGLIAYNEQFF
TRBJ2-2 . . TRBV5-1 TGCGCCAGCAGCTTTTCCGGTTCGAGAAACACCGGGGAGCTGTTTTTT CASSFSGSRNTGELFF
TRBJ1-1 . TRBD1 TRBV27 TGTGCCAGCAGTCTATACGGATCAGGACAGGGGGCAATTGAAGCTTTCTTT CASSLYGSGQGAIEAFF
TRBJ2-1 . TRBD2 TRBV6-4 TGTGCCAGCAGTGACATTCCCCTCCTAGCGGGAGAGGTAAACAATGAGCAGTTCTTC CASSDIPLLAGEVNNEQFF
TRBJ2-7 . TRBD1 TRBV29-1 TGCAGCGTTGAAGATGATTCACCGGGACAGGGTGGCTACGAGCAGTACTTC CSVEDDSPGQGGYEQYF
TRBJ1-4 . . TRBV11-2 TGTGCCAGCAGCCGTTTAACAGGGTTCAATGAAAAACTGTTTTTT CASSRLTGFNEKLFF
TRBJ2-3 . . TRBV4-1 TGCGCCAGCAGCCAACTTGCGGCGACAGAACACACAGATACGCAGTATTTT CASSQLAATEHTDTQYF
TRBJ1-1 . TRBD1 TRBV2 TGTGCCAGCAGAGGGACAGGGCGTGTAGTGATGAACACTGAAGCTTTCTTT CASRGTGRVVMNTEAFF
TRBJ2-3 . TRBD2 TRBV5-1 TGCGCCAGCAGCTGGATGTTAGCGGGAGGGGCGGCAGATACGCAGTATTTT CASSWMLAGGAADTQYF
TRBJ2-1 once TRBD2 TRBV5-6 TGTGCCAGCAGCCCCCCCCCTAGCGGCTACAATGAGCAGTTCTTC CASSPPPSGYNEQFF
TRBJ2-3 . TRBD1 TRBV5-4 TGTGCCAGCAGCTCCCCGGGACAGGGAGCTTCGGATACGCAGTATTTT CASSSPGQGASDTQYF
TRBJ2-7 . . TRBV6-6 TGTGCCAGCAGCGCAGGACCTCTCTCCGAGCAGTACTTC CASSAGPLSEQYF
TRBJ1-5 . . TRBV5-1 TGCGCCAGCAGCTTGGACAGCTATAGCAATCAGCCCCAGCATTTT CASSLDSYSNQPQHF
TRBJ2-7 . . TRBV9 TGTGCCAGCAGCGTTCCCAAGCGGAGGGCACCCACCTACGAGCAGTACTTC CASSVPKRRAPTYEQYF
TRBJ1-3 . TRBD1 TRBV6-1 TGTGCCAGCAGTGAGGGACAGTCCTCTGGAAACACCATATATTTT CASSEGQSSGNTIYF
TRBJ1-3 . . TRBV7-6 TGTGCCAGCAGGAAAGACAGGTCCTCTGGAAACACCATATATTTT CASRKDRSSGNTIYF
TRBJ1-2 . . TRBV6-1 TGTGCGAGCAGCCCAGGGGCCTATGGCTACACCTTC CASSPGAYGYTF
TRBJ2-2 . . TRBV29-1 TGCAGCGTTGTATCTTTGGACACCGGGGAGCTGTTTTTT CSVVSLDTGELFF
TRBJ2-5 once TRBD1 TRBV30 TGTGCCTGGGGACCGACAGGGCAAGAGACCCAGTACTTC CAWGPTGQETQYF
TRBJ2-1 . TRBD2 TRBV6-1 TGTGCCAGCCTCACGGCGGGAGGGCCAAGGAATGAGCAGTTCTTC CASLTAGGPRNEQFF
TRBJ2-1 . TRBD2 TRBV9 TGTGCCAGCAGCGTAGTCACGGGACTAGCGGGGGTATACAATGAGCAGTTCTTC CASSVVTGLAGVYNEQFF
TRBJ2-7 . . TRBV7-6 TGTGCCAGCAGCCCAGAGGTACCCTACGAGCAGTACTTC CASSPEVPYEQYF
TRBJ2-1 . . TRBV9 TGTGCCAGCAGCGTAGATAACAATGAGCAGTTCTTC CASSVDNNEQFF
TRBJ1-1 . . TRBV5-3 TGTGCCAGAAGCTTGGCCGTAGGCCGGGGGACTGAAGCTTTCTTT CARSLAVGRGTEAFF
TRBJ1-4 . . TRBV19 TGTGCCAGTAGAAGCAGGGATTCAACTAATGAAAAACTGTTTTTT CASRSRDSTNEKLFF
TRBJ1-2 . TRBD1 TRBV5-1 TGCGCCAGCACCGAAGATACAGGGGGCATCTATGGCTACACCTTC CASTEDTGGIYGYTF
TRBJ1-4 . . TRBV2 TGTGCCAGCAGAGGGGAAAAACTGTTTTTT CASRGEKLFF
TRBJ2-7 . . TRBV19 TGTGCCAGTAGTATAGATGGGGCGGGATCCACCTACGAGCAGTACTTC CASSIDGAGSTYEQYF
TRBJ2-7 . . TRBV27 TGTGCCAGCAGTCGCCTTAGCGGACCCTCCTACGAGCAGTACTTC CASSRLSGPSYEQYF
TRBJ2-7 . . TRBV30 TGTGCCTGGAGTGTGGAGAACTACGAGCAGTACTTC CAWSVENYEQYF
TRBJ2-7 . TRBD1 TRBV29-1 TGCAGCGTTCATACGACAGGGGACGAGCAGTACTTC CSVHTTGDEQYF
TRBJ1-4 . TRBD1 TRBV4-1 TGCGCCAGCAGCCAAGCGAGCACCGGGACAGGAAATGAAAAACTGTTTTTT CASSQASTGTGNEKLFF
TRBJ2-5 . . TRBV27 TGTGCCAGCAGTTTAAAGGCCCATCGAGTGTTGGAGACCCAGTACTTC CASSLKAHRVLETQYF
TRBJ1-5 . . TRBV15 TGTGCCACCAGCAGTAAATGGGGGCGCGATAGCAATCAGCCCCAGCATTTT CATSSKWGRDSNQPQHF
TRBJ2-1 . TRBD2 TRBV14 TGTGCCAGCAGCCAAGTGGGTGGGAGGGCTAACAATGAGCAGTTCTTC CASSQVGGRANNEQFF
TRBJ1-5 few . TRBV6-5 TGTGCCAGCTCCGACAGGTTTAGCAATCAGCCCCAGCATTTT CASSDRFSNQPQHF